These 27 T cell receptor beta chains came from one sample sequenced in a study of blood T cell repertoires in COVID-19. Produced via immunoSEQ multiplex PCR; TCRdb's table is partial and in-frame only. The sample lists approximately 190,000 clones, approximately 81% seen once, with around 21% in the top ten. Sample: peripheral blood. These receptors originate from a human donor in a cohort sampled during active COVID-19.

The J gene is TRBJ1-1, the V gene TRBV2; D not certain. V dropped 6 bases and J dropped 5 bases, with 4 bases sitting between them. This CDR3 is 10 amino acids long. The germline V gene encodes CDR1 SNHLY and CDR2 FYNNEI. The CDR3 DNA reads as TGTGCCAGCAGCGGGACTGAAGCTTTCTTT. It yields the protein CASSGTEAFF.

V is TRBV5-8 and J is TRBJ2-3; tentatively, D is TRBD2 (5 bases). V dropped 6 bases and J dropped 6 bases, with 20 bases sitting between them. The CDR3 length is 15 residues. Germline values: CDR1 SGHTS, CDR2 YDEGEE. The CDR3 is CASNERVLAGDTQYF. The CDR3 bases are TGTGCCAGCAACGAGAGGGTTTTAGCAGGTGATACGCAGTATTTT.

The chain is built from TRBV5-1 and TRBJ1-3, with D possibly being TRBD1 (6 bases). The CDR3 is made up of 19 amino acids. CDR1 and CDR2 (germline): SGHRS, YFSETQ. Trimming removed 0 bases at V and 0 bases at J, with 19 bases between. CDR3 bases: TGCGCCAGCAGCTTGGGCGTAGGGGGATTAACTCTCTCTGGAAACACCATATATTTT. Residues: CASSLGVGGLTLSGNTIYF. Together with reference TRBV5-1 and TRBJ1-3, the CDR3 gives the full variable domain: KAGVTQTPRYLIKTRGQQVTLSCSPISGHRSVSWYQQTPGQGLQFLFEYFSETQRNKGNFPGRFSGRQFSNSRSEMNVSTLELGDSALYLCASSLGVGGLTLSGNTIYFGEGSWLTVV.

The chain employs TRBV11-2 and TRBJ1-4; D remains ambiguous. Trimming pared 4 bases from V and 8 bases from J, leaving 11 bases between. CDR1 is SGHAT and CDR2 is FQNNGV in the germline V gene. The CDR3 is 13 amino acids. The CDR3 spells CASSSLRGEKLFF. The CDR3 DNA follows: TGTGCCAGCAGCTCCCTTAGAGGGGAAAAACTGTTTTTT.

This chain joins TRBV3-1 (or the pseudogene TRBV3-2) and TRBJ1-3; 8 nucleotides agree with TRBD1. CDR1 is LGHDT, CDR2 YNNKEL, per germline (reference sequence). J was trimmed by 0 bases and V by 4 bases; bases with no gene match: 2. The CDR3 loop spans 15 amino acids. The CDR3 sequence: CASSLGTGSGNTIYF. In DNA form, the CDR3 reads TGTGCCAGCAGCCTGGGGACAGGCTCTGGAAACACCATATATTTT.

This clone has just one count. The chain combines TRBV12-3 or TRBV12-4 with TRBJ2-5; no clear D. This CDR3 is 13 amino acids long. V lost 3 bases and J 13 bases, leaving 18 bases between the germline ends. As DNA, the CDR3 is TGTGCCAGCAGTTTTGCTCTGTCGCGTGCTGTGTACTTC. This sequence encodes CASSFALSRAVYF.

The CDR3 nucleotides are TGTGCCAGCAGACTTAGAAACTCTGGGGCCAACGTCCTGACTTTC. Protein product: CASRLRNSGANVLTF. The V gene is TRBV6-1, the J gene TRBJ2-6; no clear D. CDR1 and CDR2 (germline): MNHNS, SASEGT. This CDR3 has 15 residues. Trimming cost V 6 bases and J 0 bases, with 9 bases left between them.

The chain couples TRBV7-8 to TRBJ2-3; 9 bases are shared with TRBD2. Germline-derived CDR1 and CDR2 are SGHVS and FQNEAQ. V shed 5 bases, J shed 7 bases, and the junction held 7 bases outside the gene matches. The CDR3 length is 14 residues. This CDR3 is CASSLSSGAHTQYF. CDR3 nucleotides: TGTGCCAGCAGCCTATCTAGCGGGGCACATACGCAGTATTTT.

The chain employs TRBV3-1 (or the pseudogene TRBV3-2) and TRBJ1-1; possibly TRBD1 for D (6 bases). Germline CDR1 is LGHDT and CDR2 is YNNKEL (reference sequence). V lost 3 bases and J 5 bases, leaving 10 bases between the germline ends. The CDR3 spans 13 residues. CDR3 in amino acids: CASSQGAGTEAFF. For the CDR3, the DNA is TGTGCCAGCAGCCAGGGGGCAGGAACTGAAGCTTTCTTT.

This clone has a handful of counts. J is TRBJ1-2 and V is TRBV3-1 (or the pseudogene TRBV3-2); 9 bases agree with TRBD1. V shed 1 base and J 4 bases; nucleotides not matched to a gene: 13. The CDR3 is made up of 18 amino acids. Germline V gene sequence: CDR1 LGHDT, CDR2 YNNKEL (reference sequence). In DNA, the CDR3 is TGTGCCAGCAGCCAAGGAACCAGGGGGACAGGGTGGGGCTATGGCTACACCTTC. Encoded protein: CASSQGTRGTGWGYGYTF.

The chain links TRBV10-3 to TRBJ1-1; TRBD1 agrees at 7 bases. Germline CDR1 and CDR2: ENHRY and SYGVKD. This CDR3 contains 13 residues. V was clipped by 5 bases and J by 4 bases; unmatched bases: 4. For the CDR3, the DNA is TGTGCCATCAGTATGACAGGGAGCACTGAAGCTTTCTTT. Amino acids: CAISMTGSTEAFF.

Turning to this clone: Distinct nucleotide sequences in the sample also encode this CDR3. V gene TRBV5-1 combines with J gene TRBJ2-5; D unclear. The CDR3 is made up of 12 amino acids. CDR1 and CDR2 from the germline V gene are SGHRS and YFSETQ. V lost 0 bases to trimming and J lost 4 bases, with 4 bases between them. In nucleotides, the CDR3 is TGCGCCAGCAGCTTGGCTCGAGAGACCCAGTACTTC. Its translation is CASSLARETQYF.

This clone was seen at least ten times. The rearrangement links TRBV2 to TRBJ2-3; 9 nucleotides agree with TRBD1. Trimming at V came to 5 bases and at J to 2 bases, leaving 5 bases not matched to a gene. This CDR3 region has 15 residues. From germline, CDR1 is SNHLY and CDR2 FYNNEI. The CDR3 DNA reads TGTGCCAGCAGTCTTAGGACAGGGGCCACAGATACGCAGTATTTT. Translating it yields CASSLRTGATDTQYF. Full variable domain (remainder filled in from reference TRBV2 and TRBJ2-3): EPEVTQTPSHQVTQMGQEVILRCVPISNHLYFYWYRQILGQKVEFLVSFYNNEISEKSEIFDDQFSVERPDGSNFTLKIRSTKLEDSAMYFCASSLRTGATDTQYFGPGTRLTVL.

The V and J genes are TRBV28 and TRBJ1-4; D possibly corresponds to TRBD1 (5 bases). V lost 3 bases and J lost 11, with 13 bases in between. Germline-derived CDR1 and CDR2 are MDHEN and SYDVKM. This CDR3 is built from 13 residues. This chain's CDR3 is CASSLGGSGKLFF. DNA for the CDR3: TGTGCCAGCAGTTTGGGGGGGTCAGGCAAACTGTTTTTT.

The chain combines TRBV5-1 with TRBJ2-1; 7 bases line up with TRBD2. Unmatched junction bases numbered 11, after V lost 4 bases and J lost 7 bases. The germline V gene encodes CDR1 SGHRS and CDR2 YFSETQ. CDR3 length: 15 residues. CDR3 loop: CASSRQHRGENEQFF. The CDR3 bases are TGCGCCAGCAGCCGCCAACACCGGGGGGAAAATGAGCAGTTCTTC.

The chain combines TRBV24-1 with TRBJ1-5; possibly TRBD1 for D (6 bases). The germline V and J ends were trimmed by 6 bases and 7 bases, with 18 bases remaining between them. The CDR3 sequence is 15 residues long. Germline-derived CDR1 and CDR2 are KGHDR and SFDVKD. The CDR3 sequence is CATSPTGSLGQPQHF. CDR3 DNA sequence: TGTGCCACCAGTCCTACAGGGTCTTTGGGACAGCCCCAGCATTTT.

The V call is TRBV12-5, the J call TRBJ1-4; D perhaps matches TRBD1 (5 bases). The CDR3 is made up of 15 amino acids. Trimming took 5 bases from V and 0 from J, leaving 10 bases between them. Germline V gene lookup returns CDR1 LGHNT and CDR2 FRNRAP. CDR3 loop: CASGRQYSTNEKLFF. CDR3 DNA: TGTGCTAGTGGTCGACAGTACTCAACTAATGAAAAACTGTTTTTT.

The chain uses TRBV24-1 and TRBJ2-2; 10 nucleotides match TRBD2. There are 16 residues in the CDR3. V shed 7 bases, J shed 4 bases, and the junction held 8 bases outside the gene matches. Per germline, CDR1 KGHDR and CDR2 SFDVKD. Written as DNA, the CDR3 is TGTGCCACCAGGGACGAGCGGGGGGGCCCCACCGGGGAGCTGTTTTTT. This sequence encodes CATRDERGGPTGELFF.

The CDR3 sequence: CASTRQTDYNEQFF. CDR3 coding DNA: TGTGCCAGCACCCGACAGACAGACTACAATGAGCAGTTCTTC. V and J are TRBV11-2 and TRBJ2-1, with a possible D match to TRBD1 (5 bases). The CDR3 covers 14 residues. Looked up from germline, CDR1 is SGHAT and CDR2 is FQNNGV. The V end was cut by 7 bases, the J end by 3 bases, with 13 bases between.

This clone was found a few times. This chain uses TRBV7-6 with TRBJ1-1; a weak D match, TRBD1 (5 bases). CDR1 and CDR2 (germline): SGHVS, FNYEAQ. This CDR3 has 15 residues. V was shortened by 2 bases and J by 1 base, with 11 bases between the two germline ends. CDR3 in DNA: TGTGCCAGCAGCTTATATGGAGGGGAGAACACTGAAGCTTTCTTT. Its translation is CASSLYGGENTEAFF.

The rearrangement uses TRBV3-1 (or the pseudogene TRBV3-2) and TRBJ1-6; perhaps TRBD1 as D (5 bases). The V and J ends lost 1 base and 9 bases respectively, with 13 bases between them. Germline V CDR1 and CDR2: LGHDT, YNNKEL (reference sequence). The CDR3 contains 15 residues. CDR3 sequence: CASSQGQTGASPLHF. CDR3 sequence (DNA): TGTGCCAGCAGCCAAGGACAAACTGGGGCTTCACCCCTCCACTTT.

The chain links TRBV28 to TRBJ1-5, with D uncertain. CDR3 length: 15 residues. Deletions cut 7 bases from V and 2 bases from J, with 15 bases between. CDR1 is MDHEN, CDR2 SYDVKM, per germline. The CDR3, as DNA: TGTGCCAGCAATAGTCCGGGGATGGGCAATCAGCCCCAGCATTTT. This codes for CASNSPGMGNQPQHF.

J is TRBJ1-3 and V is TRBV6-5; D is ambiguous. CDR1 and CDR2 from the germline V gene are MNHEY and SVGAGI. CDR3 length equals 14 residues. The germline V and J ends were trimmed by 0 bases and 8 bases, with 11 bases remaining between them. The CDR3, as DNA: TGTGCCAGCAGTTACTCAGGGAGCGGGGACACCATATATTTT. Residues: CASSYSGSGDTIYF.

This sequence joins TRBV3-1 (or the pseudogene TRBV3-2) and TRBJ1-2; no reliable D call. Per the germline V gene, CDR1 is LGHDT and CDR2 is YNNKEL (reference sequence). The CDR3 sequence is 14 residues long. Trimming removed 1 base at V and 7 bases at J, with 13 bases between. CDR3 DNA: TGTGCCAGCAGCCAAGTCAGGAGGATCGCTGGCTACACCTTC. It is translated as CASSQVRRIAGYTF.

The rearrangement links TRBV28 to TRBJ1-3; tentatively, D is TRBD1 (6 bases). The CDR3 contains 16 residues. Deletions cut 5 bases from V and 3 bases from J, with 17 bases between. Germline V gives CDR1 MDHEN, CDR2 SYDVKM. The CDR3 region is CASSPYGQTFGNTIYF. In nucleotides, the CDR3 is TGTGCCAGCAGTCCTTACGGACAGACCTTTGGAAACACCATATATTTT.

This clone was observed once. The genes are TRBV5-1 and TRBJ2-3; D ambiguous. The CDR3 extends over 14 amino acids. In germline, CDR1 is SGHRS, CDR2 YFSETQ. V was shortened by 3 bases and J by 2 bases, with 10 bases between the two germline ends. CDR3: CASSYETYTDTQYF. In DNA, the CDR3 is TGCGCCAGCAGCTATGAGACTTACACAGATACGCAGTATTTT.

This clone was observed many times. J is TRBJ1-2 and V is TRBV24-1; D is unclear. The germline gives CDR1 KGHDR, CDR2 SFDVKD. V lost 5 bases, J lost 0 bases, and 3 bases lay in between. The CDR3 has 12 amino acids. The CDR3 DNA sequence: TGTGCCACCAGTGCAGCTAACTATGGCTACACCTTC. Translating it yields CATSAANYGYTF.